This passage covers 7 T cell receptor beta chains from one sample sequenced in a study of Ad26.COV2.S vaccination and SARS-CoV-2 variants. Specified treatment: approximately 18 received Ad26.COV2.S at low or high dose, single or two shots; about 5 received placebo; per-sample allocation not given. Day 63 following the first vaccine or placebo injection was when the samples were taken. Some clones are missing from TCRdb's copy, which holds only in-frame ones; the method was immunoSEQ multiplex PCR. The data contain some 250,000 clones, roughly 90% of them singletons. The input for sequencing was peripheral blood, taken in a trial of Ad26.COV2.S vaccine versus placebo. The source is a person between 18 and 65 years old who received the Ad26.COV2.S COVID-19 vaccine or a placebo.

Here the CDR3 reads CATSDQGVAGTDTQYF. CDR3 DNA: TGTGCCACCAGTGACCAGGGAGTAGCGGGGACAGATACGCAGTATTTT. The gene calls are TRBV24-1 and TRBJ2-3; 8 bases fit TRBD2. The CDR3 covers 16 residues. Unmatched junction bases numbered 8, after V lost 4 bases and J lost 3 bases. Germline values: CDR1 KGHDR, CDR2 SFDVKD.

The CDR3 DNA reads TGTGCCAGCAGTCCAAAGACAGGGCGGAATAATTCACCCCTCCACTTT. Residues: CASSPKTGRNNSPLHF. This sequence joins TRBV27 and TRBJ1-6; TRBD1 matches at 7 bases. The CDR3 consists of 16 residues. J was trimmed by 5 bases and V by 5 bases; bases with no gene match: 9. CDR1 and CDR2 (germline): MNHEY, SMNVEV (reference sequence).

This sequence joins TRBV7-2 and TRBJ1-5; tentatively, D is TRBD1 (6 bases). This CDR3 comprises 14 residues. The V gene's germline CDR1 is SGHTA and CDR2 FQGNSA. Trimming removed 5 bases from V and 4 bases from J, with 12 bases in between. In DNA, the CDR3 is TGTGCCAGCAGCCTCACAGGGCGGAATCAGCCCCAGCATTTT. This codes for CASSLTGRNQPQHF.

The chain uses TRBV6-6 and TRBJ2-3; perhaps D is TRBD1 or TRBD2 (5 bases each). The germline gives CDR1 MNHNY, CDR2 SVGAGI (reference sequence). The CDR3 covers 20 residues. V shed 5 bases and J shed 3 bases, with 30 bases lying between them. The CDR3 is CASSRRRTRGPERGTDTQYF. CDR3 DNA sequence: TGTGCCAGCAGTCGACGAAGGACAAGGGGTCCCGAGAGGGGAACAGATACGCAGTATTTT.

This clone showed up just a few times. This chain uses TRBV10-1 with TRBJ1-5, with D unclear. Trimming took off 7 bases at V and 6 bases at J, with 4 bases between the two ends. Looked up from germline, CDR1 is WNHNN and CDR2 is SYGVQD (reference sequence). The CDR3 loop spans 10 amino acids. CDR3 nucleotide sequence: TGCGCCAGCACCAGTCAGCCCCAGCATTTT. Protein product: CASTSQPQHF.

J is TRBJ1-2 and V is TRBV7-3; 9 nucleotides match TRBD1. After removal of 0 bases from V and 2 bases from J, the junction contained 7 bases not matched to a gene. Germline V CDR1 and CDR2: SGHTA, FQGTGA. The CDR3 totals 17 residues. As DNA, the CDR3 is TGTGCCAGCAGCTTAACGCCTGGACAGGGGCCAAACTATGGCTACACCTTC. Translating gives CASSLTPGQGPNYGYTF.

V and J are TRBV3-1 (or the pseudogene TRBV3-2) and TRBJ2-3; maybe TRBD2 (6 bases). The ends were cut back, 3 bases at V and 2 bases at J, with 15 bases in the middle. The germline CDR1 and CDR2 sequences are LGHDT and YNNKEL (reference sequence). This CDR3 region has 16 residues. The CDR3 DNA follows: TGTGCCAGCAGCCATTTAGGGAGGACCTTCACAGATACGCAGTATTTT. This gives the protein CASSHLGRTFTDTQYF.